This T cell receptor beta chain is drawn from a study of T-cell memory formation after mild COVID-19. TCRdb passed the 5' RACE reads through MiXCR, listing each CDR3 protein once. In the table there are tens of thousands of distinct CDR3 sequences, around 7.7% of which are singletons. In its sample, this clonotype was seen a few times. The antigen remains undetermined. The CDR3 is 16 amino acids. Germline V CDR1 and CDR2: LGHNA, YNFKEQ. Trimming pared 5 bases from V and 5 bases from J, leaving 20 bases between. Study-level findings and limits: That cross-reactive memory joined was suggested by some responding clones appearing in pre-infection memory. Contracting clones from day 15 to 85 had balanced CD4/CD8; later expanders favoured CD4+. The study found contracting CD4+ clones mainly in CM and EM and contracting CD8+ clones in EMRA.

The source material was PBMCs or a T cell subset sorted from them (not recorded which). The receptor was isolated from a man in his late teens or twenties who had mild COVID-19 (a few samples of this study predate the infection). Cell type and time point are not known. The J gene is TRBJ2-3, the V gene TRBV4-2; maybe TRBD2 (7 bases). The CDR3 nucleotides are TGTGCCAGCAGCGCCGGTCGGGGGGCCCAGTTAGATACGCAGTATTTT. Translated: CASSAGRGAQLDTQYF.